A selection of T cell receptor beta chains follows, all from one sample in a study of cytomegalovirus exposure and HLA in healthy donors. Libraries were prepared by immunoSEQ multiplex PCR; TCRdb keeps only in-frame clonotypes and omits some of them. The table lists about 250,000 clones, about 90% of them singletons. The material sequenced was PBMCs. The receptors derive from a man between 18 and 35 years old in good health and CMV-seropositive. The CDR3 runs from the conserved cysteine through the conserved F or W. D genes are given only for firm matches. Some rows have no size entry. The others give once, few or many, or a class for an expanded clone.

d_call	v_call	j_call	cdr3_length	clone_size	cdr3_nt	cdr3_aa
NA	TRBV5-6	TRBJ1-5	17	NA	TGTGCCAGCAGCTTTACAAAGGGTCGGTGGAGCAATCAGCCCCAGCATTTT	CASSFTKGRWSNQPQHF
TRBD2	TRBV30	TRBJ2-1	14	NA	TGTGCCTGGAGTGGACTAGCGGGAGAACGTAAGCAGTTCTTC	CAWSGLAGERKQFF
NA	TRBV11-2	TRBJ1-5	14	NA	TGTGCCAGCATGCCAGGGACTAGCAATCAGCCCCAGCATTTT	CASMPGTSNQPQHF
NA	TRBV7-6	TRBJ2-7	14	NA	TGTGCCAGCAGCTTAGAGGTAGCGAGCTACGAGCAGTACTTC	CASSLEVASYEQYF
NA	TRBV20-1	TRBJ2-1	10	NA	TGCAGTGCTAGTAGGAATGAGCAGTTCTTC	CSASRNEQFF
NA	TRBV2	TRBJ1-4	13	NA	TGTGCCAGCAGTGAAACAACTAATGAAAAACTGTTTTTT	CASSETTNEKLFF
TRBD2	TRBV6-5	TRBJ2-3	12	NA	TGTGCCACCGGGGGGGCCCTAGATACGCAGTATTTT	CATGGALDTQYF
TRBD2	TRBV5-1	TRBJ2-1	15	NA	TGCGCCAGCAAGGTTGGAGCGGGGTCCTACAATGAGCAGTTCTTC	CASKVGAGSYNEQFF
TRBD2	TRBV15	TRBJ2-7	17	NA	TGTGCCACCAGCAGGTCCGCATTAGCGGGAAGCTCCTACGAGCAGTACTTC	CATSRSALAGSSYEQYF
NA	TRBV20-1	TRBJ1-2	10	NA	TGCAGTGCCATTAACTATGGCTACACCTTC	CSAINYGYTF
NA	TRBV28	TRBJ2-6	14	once	TGTGCCAGCTTAGAAGGTGGTGGGGCCAACGTCCTGACTTTC	CASLEGGGANVLTF
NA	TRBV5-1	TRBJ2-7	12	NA	TGCGCCAGCAGCTTGGGAAATTACGAGCAGTACTTC	CASSLGNYEQYF
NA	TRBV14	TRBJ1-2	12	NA	TGTGCCAGCAGCCAGGGCAGGGATGGCTACACCTTC	CASSQGRDGYTF
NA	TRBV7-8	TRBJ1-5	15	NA	TGTGCCAGCAGCATAAACAGGGTAGGGAATCAGCCCCAGCATTTT	CASSINRVGNQPQHF
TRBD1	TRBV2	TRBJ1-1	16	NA	TGTGCCAGCAGTGAAACTAGGACAGGGCTCAACACTGAAGCTTTCTTT	CASSETRTGLNTEAFF
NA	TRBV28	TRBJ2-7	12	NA	TGTGCCAGCAGTGACGACAGCTACGAGCAGTACTTC	CASSDDSYEQYF
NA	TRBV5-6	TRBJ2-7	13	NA	TGTGCCAGCAGCGCCCAGGGGGGGTACGAGCAGTACTTC	CASSAQGGYEQYF
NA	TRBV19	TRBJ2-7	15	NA	TGTGCCAGTAGTGTTTTTCCAGGGAGCTCCTACGAGCAGTACTTC	CASSVFPGSSYEQYF
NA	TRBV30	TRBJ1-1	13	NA	TGTGCCTGGGTTAAGAGGGGTGGGACTGAAGCTTTCTTT	CAWVKRGGTEAFF
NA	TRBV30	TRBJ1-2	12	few	TGTGCCTGGAACGAGGGAATGAGTGGCTACACCTTC	CAWNEGMSGYTF
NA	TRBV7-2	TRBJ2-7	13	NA	TGTGCCAGCAGCTCACGAGGCGGGAACGAGCAGTACTTC	CASSSRGGNEQYF
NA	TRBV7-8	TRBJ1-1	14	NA	TGTGCCAGCAGCCCACAATTCTCGGACACTGAAGCTTTCTTT	CASSPQFSDTEAFF
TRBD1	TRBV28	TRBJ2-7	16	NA	TGTGCCAGCAGTTTCCCGCGACAGGGGTTCTCCTACGAGCAGTACTTC	CASSFPRQGFSYEQYF
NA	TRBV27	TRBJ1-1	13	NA	TGTGCCAGCAGTTCGGCGATGAACACTGAAGCTTTCTTT	CASSSAMNTEAFF
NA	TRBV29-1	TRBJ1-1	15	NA	TGCAGCGTTGAACCCCGGACCCCGAAGGGCACTGAAGCTTTCTTT	CSVEPRTPKGTEAFF
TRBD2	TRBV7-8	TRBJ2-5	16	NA	TGTGCCAGCAGCTTAGGGGGGACTAGCGGAGGGGAGACCCAGTACTTC	CASSLGGTSGGETQYF
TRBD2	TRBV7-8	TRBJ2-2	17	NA	TGTGCCAGCAGCTTTTCTAGCGGGAGTCGGTACACCGGGGAGCTGTTTTTT	CASSFSSGSRYTGELFF
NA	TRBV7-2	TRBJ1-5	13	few	TGTGCCAGCAGCTTTGGGGGCAATCAGCCCCAGCATTTT	CASSFGGNQPQHF
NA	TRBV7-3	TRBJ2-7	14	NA	TGTGCCAGCAGCTTAAATTTCGGTCCCTACGAGCAGTACTTC	CASSLNFGPYEQYF
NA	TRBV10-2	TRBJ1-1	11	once	TGCGCCAGCACTACACAGGGAGAAGCTTTCTTT	CASTTQGEAFF
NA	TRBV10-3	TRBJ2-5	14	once	TGTGCCATCAGTGTAGGAGGAGTTCAAGAGACCCAGTACTTC	CAISVGGVQETQYF
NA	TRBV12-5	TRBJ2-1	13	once	TGTGCTAGTGGTTTCCCAGGGAACAATGAGCAGTTCTTC	CASGFPGNNEQFF
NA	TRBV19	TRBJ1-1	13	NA	TGTGCCAGTTCCACCCCAGGGTCCACTGAAGCTTTCTTT	CASSTPGSTEAFF
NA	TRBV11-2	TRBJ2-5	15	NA	TGTGCCAGCAGCTTCTCTTGGTCAGTCCAAGAGACCCAGTACTTC	CASSFSWSVQETQYF
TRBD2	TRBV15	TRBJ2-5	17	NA	TGTGCCACCAGCAGAGAGGCGGGAGGGCTGGGGACGGAGACCCAGTACTTC	CATSREAGGLGTETQYF
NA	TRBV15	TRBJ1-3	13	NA	TGTGCCACCAGCAGAGCTGATCGAAACACCATATATTTT	CATSRADRNTIYF
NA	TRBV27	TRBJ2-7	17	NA	TGTGCCAGCAGTTTGGGGCAGGGGCGGTCATGGATATACGAGCAGTACTTC	CASSLGQGRSWIYEQYF
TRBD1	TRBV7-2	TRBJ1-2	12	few	TGTGCCAGCAGCTCCGGACAGGGCACACCCACCTTC	CASSSGQGTPTF
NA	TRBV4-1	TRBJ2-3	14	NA	TGCGCCAGCAGCCAAGAAGGGCGAGGGGTGGGGCAGTATTTT	CASSQEGRGVGQYF